This TCR beta chain was captured in a study of vaccination and CD4 T cells after COVID-19. Study summary: Convalescent persons amounted to six males plus four females, two of whom were Hispanic. No peptide, an HIV-1 Nef pool, or a CEFX pool was what each control culture received.

This clonotype was observed a handful of times. Its antigen is not identified. Oncomine TCR Beta short-read sequencing was applied to DNA from cultured CD4+ T cells. CD4+ T cells were cultured, and genomic DNA was extracted from them. Each CDR3 protein is one row after TCRdb ran MiXCR on the PCR reads. The sample includes about 20,000 distinct CDR3 sequences, about 40% of them seen just once. The treatment denotes: roughly 10-day PBMC culture with coronavirus spike peptide pools or control peptides (ViraFEST assay). Germline loops: CDR1 SEHNR, CDR2 FQNEAQ (reference sequence). This CDR3 spans 12 amino acids. The germline V and J ends were trimmed by 5 bases and 2 bases, with 6 bases remaining between them.

Material: CD4+ T cells from blood, cultured in vitro, obtained before SARS-CoV-2 vaccination. The chain carries TRBV7-9 and TRBJ2-5; no clear D gene. This receptor was obtained from a human donor who received a COVID-19 vaccine. The CDR3 DNA reads TGTGCCAGCAGCCAGAGGCAAGAGACCCAGTACTTC. Translated, it gives CASSQRQETQYF.